What follows are 32 T cell receptor beta chains derived from one specimen sequenced in a study of CXCR3-negative and CXCR3-positive naive CD8 T cells. The libraries of TRB cDNA were constructed through 5' RACE using UMI labels. TCRdb re-called the 5' RACE reads, yielding one record per CDR3 amino acid sequence without DNA. The sample includes roughly 110,000 distinct CDR3 sequences. Antigens of these TCRs are unknown. General study findings and limits: Against CXCR3-negative naive cells, CXCR3-positive naive cells showed more hydrophobic TRB CDR3s.

The sequencing sample was made of naive CXCR3+ CD8+ T cells from blood. As for subset: CD45RO-CCR7+CD27+CD95- naive CD8+ T cells expressing CXCR3 (TNR3+). These receptor sequences come from a human donor in good health. Some clones in this sample may be carry-over from other donors' samples.

The V gene is TRBV5-5, the J gene TRBJ2-7; the D call from TCRdb, TRBD1, cannot be confirmed without DNA. Germline-derived CDR1 and CDR2 are SGHKS and YYEKEE (reference sequence). The CDR3 runs 15 residues. CDR3 region: CASSLIGGAPYEQYF.

The CDR3 reads CSVVGAAGWNNEQFF. The chain has TRBV29-1 and TRBJ2-1; the D call from TCRdb, TRBD2, cannot be confirmed without DNA. The CDR3 runs to 15 residues. Germline assignment: CDR1 SQVTM and CDR2 ANQGSEA.

The rearrangement uses TRBV18 and TRBJ2-5; checking the TCRdb D call of TRBD1 is not possible without DNA. This CDR3 has 14 residues. Per the germline V gene, CDR1 is KGHSH and CDR2 is LQKENI. CDR3: CASSPEGVGETQYF.

J is TRBJ2-7 and V is TRBV23-1; TCRdb's assignment of TRBD2 cannot be checked, as there is no DNA. Being an ORF, TRBV23-1 has a function that is uncertain. The CDR3 length is 15 residues. The CDR3 is CASSQLTVPFYEQYF.

This chain connects TRBV28 to TRBJ2-5; TCRdb calls TRBD2, which cannot be checked without DNA. The germline V gene has CDR1 MDHEN and CDR2 SYDVKM. The CDR3 extends over 14 amino acids. CDR3 in amino acids: CASNGLAGSETQYF.

The V call is TRBV29-1, the J call TRBJ2-7. The CDR3 runs to 12 residues. Germline CDR1 SQVTM, CDR2 ANQGSEA. The CDR3 loop reads CSVEEGPYEQYF.

This chain connects TRBV9 to TRBJ2-7; lacking DNA, the TRBD1 call made by TCRdb goes unchecked. The CDR3 is 15 amino acids. CDR1 is SGDLS, CDR2 YYNGEE, per germline. CDR3 sequence: CASSVGSAGTSEQYF.

The chain is built from TRBV9 and TRBJ2-1; the TRBD1 assignment by TCRdb is unverifiable without DNA. CDR1 and CDR2 (germline): SGDLS, YYNGEE. CDR3 size: 14 residues. CDR3 residues: CASSVELGQTTRSF. Based on the CDR3 plus reference TRBV9 and TRBJ2-1, the full variable domain is DSGVTQTPKHLITATGQRVTLRCSPRSGDLSVYWYQQSLDQGLQFLIQYYNGEERAKGNILERFSAQQFPDLHSELNLSSLELGDSALYFCASSVELGQTTRSFGPGTRLTVL.

CDR3 protein: CASSQELQGGDTEAFF. The gene calls are TRBV4-3 and TRBJ1-1; lacking DNA, the TRBD1 call made by TCRdb goes unchecked. The CDR3 covers 16 residues. Per germline, CDR1 LGHNA and CDR2 YSLEER.

The chain has TRBV9 and TRBJ1-2; TCRdb's assignment of TRBD1 cannot be checked, as there is no DNA. The CDR3 extends over 17 amino acids. Germline CDR1 reads SGDLS; CDR2 reads YYNGEE. CDR3 amino acids: CASSTSDRARPNYGYTF.

The chain joins TRBV29-1 to TRBJ1-4. The CDR3 totals 11 residues. Germline V CDR1 and CDR2: SQVTM, ANQGSEA. The CDR3 sequence is CSVEIGPGRFF.

The gene calls are TRBV12-3 or TRBV12-4 and TRBJ2-2; checking the TCRdb D call of TRBD2 is not possible without DNA. This CDR3 region has 16 residues. The CDR3 region is CASSTRLYPNTGELFF.

The chain links TRBV13 to TRBJ1-4; TCRdb lists TRBD1, though no DNA is available to test this call. The CDR3 spans 18 residues. Germline V gene lookup returns CDR1 PRHDT and CDR2 FYEKMQ (reference sequence). The CDR3 sequence is CASSLALDRGATNEKLFF. Full variable domain (remainder filled in from reference TRBV13 and TRBJ1-4): AAGVIQSPRHLIKEKRETATLKCYPIPRHDTVYWYQQGPGQDPQFLISFYEKMQSDKGSIPDRFSAQQFSDYHSELNMSSLELGDSALYFCASSLALDRGATNEKLFFGSGTQLSVL.

The V call is TRBV19, the J call TRBJ2-3; TCRdb proposes TRBD1, but this gene call is untestable without DNA. The CDR3 covers 15 residues. Looked up from germline, CDR1 is LNHDA and CDR2 is SQIVND (reference sequence). CDR3 loop: CASSIRGTSTDTQYF.

This chain connects TRBV19 to TRBJ2-1; TCRdb designates TRBD2, a call that cannot be tested without DNA. CDR3 length: 15 amino acids. The germline V gene has CDR1 LNHDA and CDR2 SQIVND (reference sequence). CDR3: CASSIYSGSDNEQFF.

The V gene is TRBV7-8, the J gene TRBJ1-5; TCRdb gives TRBD1 as the D gene, but with no DNA this cannot be confirmed. CDR1 SGHVS and CDR2 FQNEAQ come from the germline V gene. This CDR3 contains 15 residues. CDR3 residues: CASSPGQGADQPQHF. The whole variable domain, remainder taken from reference TRBV7-8 and TRBJ1-5, is GAGVSQSPRYKVAKRGQDVALRCDPISGHVSLFWYQQALGQGPEFLTYFQNEAQLDKSGLPSDRFFAERPEGSVSTLKIQRTQQEDSAVYLCASSPGQGADQPQHFGDGTRLSIL.

The genes are TRBV13 and TRBJ2-3; TCRdb selects TRBD2, and the lack of DNA leaves this call unchecked. The CDR3 is made up of 15 amino acids. Germline loops: CDR1 PRHDT, CDR2 FYEKMQ (reference sequence). CDR3 loop: CASSLVAVNTDTQYF. The variable domain in full, completed from reference TRBV13 and TRBJ2-3, reads AAGVIQSPRHLIKEKRETATLKCYPIPRHDTVYWYQQGPGQDPQFLISFYEKMQSDKGSIPDRFSAQQFSDYHSELNMSSLELGDSALYFCASSLVAVNTDTQYFGPGTRLTVL.

The CDR3 loop reads CASSLTGGINEQYF. The chain combines TRBV12-3 or TRBV12-4 with TRBJ2-7; the D call of TRBD1 rests on TCRdb alone, since no DNA is present to check it. This CDR3 has 14 residues.

This chain joins TRBV29-1 and TRBJ2-2; TCRdb's assignment of TRBD2 cannot be checked, as there is no DNA. The CDR3 sequence is 14 residues long. Germline CDR1 and CDR2: SQVTM and ANQGSEA. CDR3 amino acids: CSGLLAKNTGELFF.

CDR3 in amino acids: CASSVAGAVETQYF. The chain joins TRBV9 to TRBJ2-5; the D call from TCRdb, TRBD2, cannot be confirmed without DNA. The CDR3 loop spans 14 amino acids. Germline V gene data show CDR1 as SGDLS and CDR2 as YYNGEE.

This chain uses TRBV7-9 with TRBJ2-1; TCRdb names TRBD1, which stays unverified in the absence of DNA. The CDR3 covers 17 residues. The germline V gene has CDR1 SEHNR and CDR2 FQNEAQ (reference sequence). This CDR3 is CASRQDLSGFSTDEQFF.

The V gene is TRBV7-2, the J gene TRBJ2-7; TCRdb selects TRBD2, and the lack of DNA leaves this call unchecked. Germline lookup yields CDR1 SGHTA and CDR2 FQGNSA. CDR3 length equals 15 residues. The CDR3 loop reads CASSLTGYAGYEQYF.

The gene calls are TRBV4-3 and TRBJ2-2; as DNA is missing, the TRBD1 call by TCRdb cannot be tested. This CDR3 has 15 residues. The germline gives CDR1 LGHNA, CDR2 YSLEER. The CDR3 spells CASSYDRGRGGELFF.

V is TRBV3-1 and J is TRBJ1-4; there is no DNA to check the TCRdb D call of TRBD1. CDR1 and CDR2 (germline): LGHDT, YNNKEL (reference sequence). CDR3 length: 16 residues. The CDR3 here is CASSQTWTGAAEKLFF. Variable domain in full (rest from reference TRBV3-1 and TRBJ1-4): DTAVSQTPKYLVTQMGNDKSIKCEQNLGHDTMYWYKQDSKKFLKIMFSYNNKELIINETVPNRFSPKSPDKAHLNLHINSLELGDSAVYFCASSQTWTGAAEKLFFGSGTQLSVL.

The rearrangement links TRBV9 to TRBJ2-1; absent DNA, TCRdb's TRBD2 call cannot be checked. The germline gives CDR1 SGDLS, CDR2 YYNGEE. The CDR3 is made up of 15 amino acids. The CDR3: CASSSERFAYNEQFF.

The chain couples TRBV29-1 to TRBJ2-1; TCRdb picks TRBD2, but there is no DNA to check that call. The CDR3 length is 16 residues. The germline gives CDR1 SQVTM, CDR2 ANQGSEA. This CDR3 is CSVQSGRVGSYNEQFF.

J is TRBJ2-1 and V is TRBV9; TCRdb returns TRBD2, unconfirmable since there is no DNA. The CDR3 spans 19 residues. Germline V CDR1 and CDR2: SGDLS, YYNGEE. The CDR3 loop reads CASSGTPGLAVLSYNEQFF. Looking up the rest from reference TRBV9 and TRBJ2-1 gives the full variable domain: DSGVTQTPKHLITATGQRVTLRCSPRSGDLSVYWYQQSLDQGLQFLIQYYNGEERAKGNILERFSAQQFPDLHSELNLSSLELGDSALYFCASSGTPGLAVLSYNEQFFGPGTRLTVL.

The CDR3 here is CSVVPGGNEQSF. The rearrangement links TRBV29-1 to TRBJ2-1. CDR3 length equals 12 residues. Looked up from germline, CDR1 is SQVTM and CDR2 is ANQGSEA.

The gene calls are TRBV7-9 and TRBJ2-7; TCRdb picks TRBD1, but there is no DNA to check that call. Per the germline V gene, CDR1 is SEHNR and CDR2 is FQNEAQ (reference sequence). This CDR3 spans 14 amino acids. CDR3 in amino acids: CASSLAAGAYEQYF.

The chain combines TRBV12-3 or TRBV12-4 with TRBJ1-2; no DNA is available, so the TRBD1 call from TCRdb remains unchecked. The CDR3 loop spans 13 amino acids. The CDR3 here is CASSSTGGQGYTF.

The V gene is TRBV20-1, the J gene TRBJ2-3. Germline CDR1 DFQATT, CDR2 SNEGSKA (reference sequence). CDR3 size: 14 residues. CDR3 region: CSARAPQTTDTQYF.

The chain recombines TRBV12-3 or TRBV12-4 with TRBJ2-4; TCRdb designates TRBD1, a call that cannot be tested without DNA. The CDR3 spans 18 residues. The CDR3 reads CASSLGRGTGELSDIQYF.